This TCR beta chain is from a study of OX40 agonist ivuxolimab in advanced cancers. This clone was seen just once. The antigen is unknown. General study results and limits: There were, on average, more expanded clones in CD8+ T cells than in CD4+.

TCRdb keeps only in-frame clones here, not all; method: immunoSEQ multiplex PCR. The table lists around 82,000 clones, 88% of them singletons. This TCR came from an adult with an advanced solid tumor such as melanoma, head and neck, liver or kidney cancer. The source was CD4+ or CD8+ T cells sorted from blood, collected in a trial of the OX40 agonist ivuxolimab.

This chain's CDR3 is CASSTQNTEAFF. The CDR3 nucleotides read TGTGCCAGCAGCACCCAGAACACTGAAGCTTTCTTT. This chain uses TRBV11-2 with TRBJ1-1; unclear D gene. Germline V gene lookup returns CDR1 SGHAT and CDR2 FQNNGV. The length of the CDR3 is 12 residues. V lost 5 bases and J lost 1, with 5 bases in between.